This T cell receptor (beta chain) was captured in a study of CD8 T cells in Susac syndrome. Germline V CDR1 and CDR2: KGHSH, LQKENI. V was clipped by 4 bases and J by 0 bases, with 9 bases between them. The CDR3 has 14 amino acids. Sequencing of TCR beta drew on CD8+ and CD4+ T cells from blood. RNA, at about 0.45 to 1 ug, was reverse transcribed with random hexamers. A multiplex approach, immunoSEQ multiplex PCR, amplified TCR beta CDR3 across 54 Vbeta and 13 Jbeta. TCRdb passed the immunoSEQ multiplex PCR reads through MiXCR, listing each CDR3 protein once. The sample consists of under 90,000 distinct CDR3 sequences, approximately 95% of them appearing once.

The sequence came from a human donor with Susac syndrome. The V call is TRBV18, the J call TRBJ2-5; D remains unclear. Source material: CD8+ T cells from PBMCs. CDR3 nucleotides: TGTGCCAGCTCACGCCAAGGCGACCAAGAGACCCAGTACTTC. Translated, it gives CASSRQGDQETQYF.